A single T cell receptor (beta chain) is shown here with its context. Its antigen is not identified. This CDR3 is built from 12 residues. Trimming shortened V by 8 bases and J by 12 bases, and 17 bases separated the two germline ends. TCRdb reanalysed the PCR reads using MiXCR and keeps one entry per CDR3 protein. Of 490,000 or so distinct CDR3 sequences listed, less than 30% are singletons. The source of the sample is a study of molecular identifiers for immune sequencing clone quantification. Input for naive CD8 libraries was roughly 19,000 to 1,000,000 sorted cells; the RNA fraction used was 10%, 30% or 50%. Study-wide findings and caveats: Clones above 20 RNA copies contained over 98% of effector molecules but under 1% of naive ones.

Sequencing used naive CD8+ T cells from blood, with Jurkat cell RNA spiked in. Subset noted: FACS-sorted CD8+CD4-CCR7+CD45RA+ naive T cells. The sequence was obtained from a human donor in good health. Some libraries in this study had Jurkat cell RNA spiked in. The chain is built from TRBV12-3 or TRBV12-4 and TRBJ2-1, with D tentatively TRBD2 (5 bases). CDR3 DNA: TGTGCCAGCGTTACTGTTAGCGATGTGCAGTTCTTC. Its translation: CASVTVSDVQFF.